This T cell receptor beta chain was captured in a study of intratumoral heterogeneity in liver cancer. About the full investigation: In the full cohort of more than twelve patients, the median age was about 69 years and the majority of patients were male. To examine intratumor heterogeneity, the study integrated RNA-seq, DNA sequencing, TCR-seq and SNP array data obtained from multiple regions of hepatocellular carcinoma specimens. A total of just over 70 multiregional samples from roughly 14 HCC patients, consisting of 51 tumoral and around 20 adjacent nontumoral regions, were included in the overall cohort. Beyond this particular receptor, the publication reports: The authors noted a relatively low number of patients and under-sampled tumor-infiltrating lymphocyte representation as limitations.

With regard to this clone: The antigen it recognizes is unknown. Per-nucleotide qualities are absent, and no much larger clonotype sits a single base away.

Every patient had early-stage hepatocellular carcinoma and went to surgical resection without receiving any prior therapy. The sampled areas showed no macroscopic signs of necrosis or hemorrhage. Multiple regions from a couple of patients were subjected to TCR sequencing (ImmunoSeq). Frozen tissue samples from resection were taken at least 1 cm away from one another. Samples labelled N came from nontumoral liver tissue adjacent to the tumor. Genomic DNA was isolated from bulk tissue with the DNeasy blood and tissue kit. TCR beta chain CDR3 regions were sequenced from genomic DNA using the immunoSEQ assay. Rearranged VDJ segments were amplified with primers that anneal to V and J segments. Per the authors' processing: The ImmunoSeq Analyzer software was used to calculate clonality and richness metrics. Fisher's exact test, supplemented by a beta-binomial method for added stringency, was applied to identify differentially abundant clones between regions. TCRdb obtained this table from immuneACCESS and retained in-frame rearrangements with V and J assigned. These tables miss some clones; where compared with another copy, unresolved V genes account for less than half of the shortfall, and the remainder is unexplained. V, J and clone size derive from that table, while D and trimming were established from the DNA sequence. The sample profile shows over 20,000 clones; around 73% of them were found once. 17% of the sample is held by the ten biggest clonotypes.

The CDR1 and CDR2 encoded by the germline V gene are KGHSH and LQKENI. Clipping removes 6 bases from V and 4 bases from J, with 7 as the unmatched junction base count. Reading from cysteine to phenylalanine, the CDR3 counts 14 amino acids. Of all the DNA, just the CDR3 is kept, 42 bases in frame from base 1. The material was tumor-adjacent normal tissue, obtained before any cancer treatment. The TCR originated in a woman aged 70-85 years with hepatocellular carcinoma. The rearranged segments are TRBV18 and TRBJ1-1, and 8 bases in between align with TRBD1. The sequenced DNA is TGTGCCAGCTCCCCGGACAGGGCGAGCACTGAAGCTTTCTTT. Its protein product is CASSPDRASTEAFF.